The entry below gives a single TCR beta chain sequence along with its context. Its cognate antigen is unknown. V lost 6 bases, J lost 5 bases, and 7 bases stayed unmatched. The CDR3 is made up of 14 amino acids. From germline, CDR1 is SGHRS and CDR2 YFSETQ. This record belongs to a study of shared clonotypes between healthy human individuals. The study, taken as a whole, reports: Between several donors, naive CD4 clonotypes were shared at a level of around 4.9%.

Data came from immunoSEQ multiplex PCR; TCRdb stores just in-frame clones and leaves some out. The sample has approximately 2.5 million clones; roughly nine tenths are singletons. The specimen sequenced was naive CD4+ T cells sorted from blood. Subset specified: CD45RA+ positively selected. This chain connects TRBV5-1 to TRBJ2-5; the match to TRBD2 covers 10 bases. The sequence derives from a man in his late teens or twenties in good health. CDR3 sequence reads: CASKSGGARETQYF. DNA for the CDR3: TGCGCCAGCAAAAGCGGGGGGGCCAGGGAGACCCAGTACTTC.